This TCR beta chain was retrieved from a study of T cell responses to AZD1222 COVID-19 vaccine (dated by TCRdb to the early 2020s). About the study as a whole: AZD1222 recipients given second doses at about 4 weeks or at about 12 weeks were pooled, since spike-specific TCR depth and breadth were not found to differ between the two schedules. TCR sequencing covered roughly 230 trial participants: 200 to 220 given two doses of AZD1222 and 26 given two doses of MenACWY control vaccine. Trial participants were enrolled into age subgroups of 18-55, 56-69 and 70-plus years, which contained about 150, 27 and 61 TCR-sequenced participants, respectively.

Study-wide findings and limitations: Nearly half of unique spike-specific TCRs reportedly recognized epitopes outside regions mutated in the B.1.351 and B.1.1.7 variants. Because no day 14 peak-response samples were available, repertoires were characterized only after the peak T cell response. Spike-specific TCR breadth and depth rose significantly after two AZD1222 doses compared with day 0 and with MenACWY recipients. Conclusions about previously exposed vaccinees are limited, since just five to seven AZD1222 recipients were seropositive for SARS-CoV-2 at baseline. In the small 56-69-year group, the increase in depth fell short of significance, most likely because of low power. Participants were mostly white British and included more females than males, and it was suggested by the authors that clonal diversity may have been underestimated. The vaccine-associated CD4 TCRs covered the entire spike protein, and the dominant responses fell in regions 160-218 and 743-854.

The germline V gene sets CDR1 to SNHLY and CDR2 to FYNNEI. The CDR3, from cysteine to phenylalanine, totals 16 residues. CDR3 DNA is the only sequence kept; it has 48 bases, read in frame from the first base. V is trimmed back by 6 bases and J by 3 bases, and the junction contains 7 bases that no gene match accounts for. Taken with the paper, the label for time point translates to: baseline before first vaccination. Samples from vaccinated people were obtained from the UK trials COV001 and COV002, which included a single-blind randomized controlled phase 2/3 trial of AZD1222 (ChAdOx1 nCoV-19) in healthy adults. For TCRbeta chain sequencing, PBMC samples were collected from trial participants at day 0 and at day 28 after the second dose. About this clone: No antigen is known for it. No base-level quality is on record; no much larger clone is a single base apart.

The CDR3 regions of human TCRbeta chains were analyzed by immunosequencing. In the authors' own workflow: Repertoire TCRs were checked for matches against a reference library of SARS-CoV-2-specific TCRs that had been generated using the MIRA antigen-specificity platform. Breadth meant the fraction of unique TCRs that were SARS-CoV-2-associated, whereas depth meant the fraction of total T cells that were SARS-CoV-2-associated. Using the MIRA data, each spike-specific TCR was assigned both to the spike region to which the TCR was reactive and to a CD4 or CD8 class. Log10-transformed breadth and depth values were compared by one-way ANOVA with Sidak's multiple comparisons tests. The clones in this table, taken by TCRdb from immuneACCESS, are in-frame only. Not every clone is retained; where verified, under half of the shortfall comes from an unresolved V gene, and the cause of the rest is unknown. For V, J and clone size, that table is used; D and trimming come from the DNA. The sample records roughly 150,000 clones, about nine tenths of which are singletons. The ten largest clones add up to 4.7% of the sample.

This TCR derives from an adult in good health. The sample consisted of peripheral blood, taken on day 0 of AZD1222 vaccination. The chain joins TRBV2 to TRBJ2-2; a stretch of 10 junction bases matches TRBD1. The CDR3 reads CASRHGQGDDTGELFF. The DNA sequence is TGTGCCAGCAGACACGGACAGGGGGACGACACCGGGGAGCTGTTTTTT.